This T cell receptor beta chain appears in the sequencing data of a study of brain T cells in children with intractable seizures. Study-level points and caveats: Absence of clones before surgery may stem from lower sequencing depth.

This table comes from immunoSEQ multiplex PCR, and its TCRdb copy is limited to in-frame clones, with some not included. Here the sample spans 62,000 or so clones, 90% to 97% being singletons. The CDR3 is made up of 16 amino acids. V was pared by 0 bases and J by 7 bases, with 16 bases between. The V gene's germline CDR1 is KGHSH and CDR2 LQKENI. As to this clone: Its specificity is unknown.

Sample: peripheral blood, taken at surgery. The TCR sequence derives from a boy in the first two years of life with focal cortical dysplasia and intractable seizures. The chain joins TRBV18 to TRBJ2-1, with D possibly TRBD2 on 6 matching bases. The CDR3 nucleotides are TGTGCCAGCTCACCACCTTGGGGCCGGGGGATGAATGAGCAGTTCTTC. This gives the protein CASSPPWGRGMNEQFF.